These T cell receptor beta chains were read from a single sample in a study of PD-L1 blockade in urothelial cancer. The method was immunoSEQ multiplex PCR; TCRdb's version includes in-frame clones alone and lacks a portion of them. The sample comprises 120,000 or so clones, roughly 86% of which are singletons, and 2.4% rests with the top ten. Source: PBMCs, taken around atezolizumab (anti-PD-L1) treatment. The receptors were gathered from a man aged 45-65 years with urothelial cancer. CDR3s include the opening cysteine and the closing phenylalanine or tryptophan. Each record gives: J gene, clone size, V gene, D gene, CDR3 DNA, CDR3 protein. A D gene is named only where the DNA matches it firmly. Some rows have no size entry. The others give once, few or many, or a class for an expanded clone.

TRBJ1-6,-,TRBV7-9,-,TGTGCCAGCAGCTTAGCGGATGTAAGAATTGGGAGGGTGTCACCCCTCCACTTT,CASSLADVRIGRVSPLHF
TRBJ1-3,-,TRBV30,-,TGTGCCTGGAGCGGCGGGCTGAGCTCTGGAAACACCATATATTTT,CAWSGGLSSGNTIYF
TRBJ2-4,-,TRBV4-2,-,TGTGCCAGCAGCCAGAGGAGCACGAGAAACATTCAGTACTTC,CASSQRSTRNIQYF
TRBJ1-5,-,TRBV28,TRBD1,TGTGCCAGCAGTTCCTCCCTGGACAGGATGAATCAGCCCCAGCATTTT,CASSSSLDRMNQPQHF
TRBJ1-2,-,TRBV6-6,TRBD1,TGTGCCAGCAGTCGGGACAGGATTAGATATGGCTACACCTTC,CASSRDRIRYGYTF
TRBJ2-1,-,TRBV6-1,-,TGTGCCAGCAGTGAACAGGGGAGAGGCGAGCAGTTCTTC,CASSEQGRGEQFF
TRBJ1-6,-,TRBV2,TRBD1,TGTGCCAGCAGTTCGACAGGGGGCGCGACGAATTCACCCCTCCACTTT,CASSSTGGATNSPLHF
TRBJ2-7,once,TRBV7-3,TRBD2,TGTGCCAGCAGCTCGGACTCGGGGGGATATGCCGAGCAGTACTTC,CASSSDSGGYAEQYF
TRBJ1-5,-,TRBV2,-,TGTGCCAGCAGTGATCGGCAGGGCGACCGCCAGCCCCAGCATTTT,CASSDRQGDRQPQHF
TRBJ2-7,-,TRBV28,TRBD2,TGTGCCAGCAGTTCGGGGGGTAGCTACGAGCAGTACTTC,CASSSGGSYEQYF
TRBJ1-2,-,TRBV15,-,TGTGCCACCAGCAGAGATGTAGGGGTTGGCTATGGCTACACCTTC,CATSRDVGVGYGYTF
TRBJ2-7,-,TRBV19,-,TGTGCCAGTAGTCCCTGGACTAAGCACTACGAGCAGTACTTC,CASSPWTKHYEQYF
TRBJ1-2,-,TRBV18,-,TGTGCCAGCTCACCCGTGACAGTAAACTATGGCTACACCTTC,CASSPVTVNYGYTF
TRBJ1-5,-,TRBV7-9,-,TGTGCCAGCAGCACCGGGGGAGGTCAGCCCCAGCATTTT,CASSTGGGQPQHF
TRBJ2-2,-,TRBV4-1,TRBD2,TGCGCCAGCAGCCGCACACTAGCGGGAGGGGTAACCGGGGAGCTGTTTTTT,CASSRTLAGGVTGELFF
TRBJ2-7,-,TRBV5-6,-,TGTGCCAGCAGCAAAACAGTCTCCTACGAGCAGTACTTC,CASSKTVSYEQYF
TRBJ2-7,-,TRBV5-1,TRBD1,TGCGCCAGCAGCTTCGGGGACAGGGACGAGCAGTACTTC,CASSFGDRDEQYF
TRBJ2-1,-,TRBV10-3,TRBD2,TGTGCCATCCGGGGACTAGCGAAAAATGAGCAGTTCTTC,CAIRGLAKNEQFF
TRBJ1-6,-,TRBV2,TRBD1,TGTGCCAGCAGTGAACGGACAGGGGGTTCACCCCTCCACTTT,CASSERTGGSPLHF
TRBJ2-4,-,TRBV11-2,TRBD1,TGTGCCAGCAGCTCGGACAGGGGGAGAACCAAAAACATTCAGTACTTC,CASSSDRGRTKNIQYF
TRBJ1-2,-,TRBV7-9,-,TGTGCCAGCAGCAGGGGCGGCTATGGCTACACCTTC,CASSRGGYGYTF
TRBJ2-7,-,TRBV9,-,TGTGCCAGCAGCGCACTCGACAGGAGTTCCTACGAGCAGTACTTC,CASSALDRSSYEQYF
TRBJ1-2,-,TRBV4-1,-,TGCGCCAGCAGCCAGGGGCAGGAACAAAACTATGGCTACACCTTC,CASSQGQEQNYGYTF
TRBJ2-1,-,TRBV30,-,TGTGCCTGGAGCAAAATGGGAGATTTCGACAATGAGCAGTTCTTC,CAWSKMGDFDNEQFF
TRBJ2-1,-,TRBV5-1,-,TGCGCCAGCAGCATGGTGGAGTTTGAGCAGTTCTTC,CASSMVEFEQFF
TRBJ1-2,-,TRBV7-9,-,TGTGCCAGCAGCTTAGACAGGGTCGGCTACACCTTC,CASSLDRVGYTF
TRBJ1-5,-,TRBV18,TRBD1,TGTGCCAGCTCCGCCGGGGGGGACAGCCAGCCCCAGCATTTT,CASSAGGDSQPQHF
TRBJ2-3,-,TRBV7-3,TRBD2,TGTGCCAGCAGCTTAACCGGCAGGACTAGCGGCAACACAGATACGCAGTATTTT,CASSLTGRTSGNTDTQYF
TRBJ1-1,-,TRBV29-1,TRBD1,TGCAGCGTAAATTTCCGGGACAGGGGAACTGAAGCTTTCTTT,CSVNFRDRGTEAFF
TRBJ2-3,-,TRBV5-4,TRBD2,TGTGCCAGCAGCGCAGAACTAGCGTCAACTAGCACAGATACGCAGTATTTT,CASSAELASTSTDTQYF
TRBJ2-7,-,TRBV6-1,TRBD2,TGTGCCAGCAGTCTACTAGCGGGAGAGTTGGGTGAGCAGTACTTC,CASSLLAGELGEQYF
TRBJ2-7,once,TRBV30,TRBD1,TGTGCCTGGAGTGGATGGGTGGGGACAGGGGGCTCCGAGCAGTACTTC,CAWSGWVGTGGSEQYF
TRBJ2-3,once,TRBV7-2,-,TGTGCCAGCAGCTGGATGGATCGGGGAGATACGCAGTATTTT,CASSWMDRGDTQYF
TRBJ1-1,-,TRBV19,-,TGTGCCAGTAAGGTCCCGGCTCCGAGGGGGACTGAAGCTTTCTTT,CASKVPAPRGTEAFF
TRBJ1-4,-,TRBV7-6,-,TGTGCCAGCAGCTTAGGTGGGGGCTCTAATGAAAAACTGTTTTTT,CASSLGGGSNEKLFF
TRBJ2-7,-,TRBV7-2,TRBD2,TGTGCCAGCAGTGGACAGACTAGCGGGCGGGACCGACAGTACTTC,CASSGQTSGRDRQYF
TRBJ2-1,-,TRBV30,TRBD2,TGTGCCTGGGCCGGGACTAGCGGGAATTGGAATGAGCAGTTCTTC,CAWAGTSGNWNEQFF
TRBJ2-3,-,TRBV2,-,TGTCTATTTAGGGGGGACTATCGCTCAGATACGCAGTATTTT,CLFRGDYRSDTQYF
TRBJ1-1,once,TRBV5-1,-,TGCGCCAGCAAACTACAGGGATCCTTGAACACTGAAGCTTTCTTT,CASKLQGSLNTEAFF
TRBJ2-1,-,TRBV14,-,TGTGCCAGCAGCCAAGTCCGGAGTGAGCAGTTCTTC,CASSQVRSEQFF
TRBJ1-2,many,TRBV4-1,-,TGCGCCAGCAGCCAAGGGGACAATAAGGGCTACACCTTC,CASSQGDNKGYTF